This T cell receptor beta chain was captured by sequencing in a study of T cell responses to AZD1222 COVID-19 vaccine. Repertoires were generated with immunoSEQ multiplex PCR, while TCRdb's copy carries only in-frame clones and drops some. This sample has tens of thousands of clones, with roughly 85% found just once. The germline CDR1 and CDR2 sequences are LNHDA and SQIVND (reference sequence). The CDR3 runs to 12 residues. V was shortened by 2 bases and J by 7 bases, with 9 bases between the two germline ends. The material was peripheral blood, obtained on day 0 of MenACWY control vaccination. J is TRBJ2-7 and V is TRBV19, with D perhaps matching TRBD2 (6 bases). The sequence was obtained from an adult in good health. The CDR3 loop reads CASSIRGGEQYF. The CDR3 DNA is TGTGCCAGTAGTATAAGGGGAGGTGAGCAGTACTTC.